Below, 13 T cell receptor beta chains from the same sample are listed, as sequenced in a study of graft-versus-host responses after intestinal transplantation. No antigen has been assigned to these receptors. Produced via immunoSEQ multiplex PCR; TCRdb's table is partial and in-frame only. The repertoire includes approximately 76,000 clones, roughly 84% of them detected once, and around 0.37% sits in the top ten. This specimen consisted of unstimulated CD4+ T cells sorted from spleen or lymph node cells, obtained before transplant. These receptors were collected from a human donor who was the organ donor for an intestinal transplant.

The chain joins TRBV28 to TRBJ2-5; D perhaps matches TRBD1 (6 bases). The germline V and J ends were trimmed by 4 bases and 2 bases, with 20 bases remaining between them. Germline-derived CDR1 and CDR2 are MDHEN and SYDVKM. The CDR3 consists of 17 residues. CDR3 sequence reads: CASSSLGSGQRQETQYF. As DNA, the CDR3 is TGTGCCAGCAGTTCTCTCGGGTCTGGACAGCGACAAGAGACCCAGTACTTC.

The chain has TRBV2 and TRBJ2-4; 12 nucleotides match TRBD1. CDR3 length: 15 amino acids. Trimming removed 4 bases from V and 5 bases from J; junction bases left unmatched: 3. Germline V gene sequence: CDR1 SNHLY, CDR2 FYNNEI. The CDR3 sequence is CASSGDRGRQNIQYF. CDR3 bases: TGTGCCAGCAGTGGGGACAGGGGGCGTCAAAACATTCAGTACTTC.

This rearrangement joins TRBV10-3 to TRBJ1-2; perhaps TRBD1 as D (5 bases). The germline gives CDR1 ENHRY, CDR2 SYGVKD. This CDR3 spans 13 amino acids. V was shortened by 4 bases and J by 7 bases, with 13 bases between the two germline ends. The CDR3 DNA sequence: TGTGCCATCAGTGGATCAAGGGGCGGTGGCTACACCTTC. Its translation is CAISGSRGGGYTF.

The genes are TRBV29-1 and TRBJ1-4; D remains unclear. The CDR3 loop spans 13 amino acids. Germline V gene lookup returns CDR1 SQVTM and CDR2 ANQGSEA. Trimming took off 2 bases at V and 3 bases at J, with 7 bases between the two ends. This CDR3 is CSVESTPNEKLFF. CDR3 nucleotides: TGCAGCGTTGAAAGTACACCTAATGAAAAACTGTTTTTT.

This clone was recorded a few times. This chain joins TRBV18 and TRBJ2-2; possible D gene TRBD1, 6 bases. The V end was cut by 8 bases, the J end by 4 bases, with 26 bases between. CDR3 length: 18 amino acids. Looked up from germline, CDR1 is KGHSH and CDR2 is LQKENI. CDR3 sequence reads: CASQIGRPGDTITGELFF. CDR3 DNA: TGTGCCAGCCAAATCGGAAGGCCCGGGGACACCATCACCGGGGAGCTGTTTTTT.

Turning to this clone: Other DNA sequences from this sample encode an identical CDR3 as well. The chain couples TRBV7-8 to TRBJ2-5; 10 bases match TRBD1. V lost 5 bases, J lost 5 bases, and 2 bases stayed unmatched. The V gene's germline CDR1 is SGHVS and CDR2 FQNEAQ. The CDR3 runs 13 residues. The CDR3 region has the DNA TGTGCCAGCAGCATGGACAGGGGGGAGACCCAGTACTTC. This sequence encodes CASSMDRGETQYF. The complete variable domain, with remaining parts taken from reference TRBV7-8 and TRBJ2-5, reads GAGVSQSPRYKVAKRGQDVALRCDPISGHVSLFWYQQALGQGPEFLTYFQNEAQLDKSGLPSDRFFAERPEGSVSTLKIQRTQQEDSAVYLCASSMDRGETQYFGPGTRLLVL.

The V call is TRBV10-2, the J call TRBJ2-1, with TRBD2 identical over 13 bases. CDR3 size: 16 residues. The junction had 12 bases not matched to a gene; V was cut back by 6 bases and J by 10 bases. Per the germline V gene, CDR1 is WSHSY and CDR2 is SAAADI. The CDR3 here is CASSGTSGESGGEQFF. The CDR3 DNA reads as TGCGCCAGCAGCGGGACTAGCGGGGAATCGGGAGGGGAGCAGTTCTTC.

The rearrangement joins TRBV19 to TRBJ2-1, with D tentatively TRBD2 (6 bases). The CDR3 runs to 11 residues. The germline V and J ends were trimmed by 5 bases and 11 bases, with 10 bases remaining between them. In germline, CDR1 is LNHDA, CDR2 SQIVND (reference sequence). CDR3: CASSVGLKQFF. CDR3 nucleotide sequence: TGTGCCAGTAGTGTGGGACTGAAGCAGTTCTTC.

This clone was counted a single time. The chain joins TRBV13 to TRBJ2-3; 9 bases map to TRBD2. The CDR3 extends over 17 amino acids. Trimming removed 2 bases from V and 3 bases from J; junction bases left unmatched: 9. The V gene's germline CDR1 is PRHDT and CDR2 FYEKMQ (reference sequence). The CDR3 nucleotides read TGTGCCAGCAGCTTACGGCTTGCTAGCGGGGTAACAGATACGCAGTATTTT. Translating it yields CASSLRLASGVTDTQYF.

The J gene is TRBJ2-1, the V gene TRBV11-1; D gene ambiguous. The germline V gene has CDR1 SGHAT and CDR2 FQDESV (reference sequence). The V end was cut by 6 bases, the J end by 0 bases, with 15 bases between. The CDR3 is made up of 16 amino acids. The CDR3 spells CASSPFTQSSYNEQFF. In DNA, the CDR3 is TGTGCCAGCAGTCCGTTCACACAGAGCTCCTACAATGAGCAGTTCTTC.

V and J are TRBV2 and TRBJ2-1, with 7 bases identical to TRBD2. Germline CDR1 reads SNHLY; CDR2 reads FYNNEI. The junction had 6 bases not matched to a gene; V was cut back by 7 bases and J by 0 bases. CDR3 length equals 15 residues. The CDR3 region is CASKGLAGSYNEQFF. The CDR3 bases are TGTGCCAGCAAAGGCTTAGCGGGCTCCTACAATGAGCAGTTCTTC.

The V gene is TRBV18, the J gene TRBJ2-7; 7 bases align to TRBD1. Germline values: CDR1 KGHSH, CDR2 LQKENI. The CDR3 contains 15 residues. J gave up 0 bases and V 6 bases, and 8 bases lay outside the gene matches. The CDR3 nucleotides are TGTGCCAGCTCCGCCGGGACAGCCCCCTCCTACGAGCAGTACGTC. This codes for CASSAGTAPSYEQYV.

The gene calls are TRBV6-5 and TRBJ1-2; TRBD1 matches 11 bases. The V segment lost 3 bases and the J segment 5 bases; nucleotides outside the gene matches: 2. The CDR3 loop spans 14 amino acids. Germline CDR1 and CDR2: MNHEY and SVGAGI. CDR3 DNA sequence: TGTGCCAGCAGTTATCGGGACAGGGGGTATGGCTACACCTTC. It encodes CASSYRDRGYGYTF.